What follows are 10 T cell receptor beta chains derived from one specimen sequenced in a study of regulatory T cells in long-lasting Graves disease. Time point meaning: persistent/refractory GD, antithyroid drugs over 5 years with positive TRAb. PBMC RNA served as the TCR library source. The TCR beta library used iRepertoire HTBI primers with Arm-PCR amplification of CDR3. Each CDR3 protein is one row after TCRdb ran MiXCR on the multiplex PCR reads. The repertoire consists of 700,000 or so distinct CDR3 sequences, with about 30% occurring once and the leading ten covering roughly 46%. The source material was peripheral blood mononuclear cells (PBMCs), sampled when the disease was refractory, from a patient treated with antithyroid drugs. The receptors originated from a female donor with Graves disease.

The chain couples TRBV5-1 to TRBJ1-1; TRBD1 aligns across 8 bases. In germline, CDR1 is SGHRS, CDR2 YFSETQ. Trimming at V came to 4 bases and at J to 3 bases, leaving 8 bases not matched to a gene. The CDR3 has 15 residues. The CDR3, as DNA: TGCGCCAGCAGCATGACAGGGGCGGCACACACTGAAGCTTTCTTT. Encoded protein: CASSMTGAAHTEAFF.

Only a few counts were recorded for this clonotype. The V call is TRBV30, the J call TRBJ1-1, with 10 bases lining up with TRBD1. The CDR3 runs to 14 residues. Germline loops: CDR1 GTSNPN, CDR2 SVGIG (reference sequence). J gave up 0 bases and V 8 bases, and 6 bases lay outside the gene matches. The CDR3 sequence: CALRQGAMNTEAFF. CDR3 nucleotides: TGTGCCCTCCGACAGGGGGCTATGAACACTGAAGCTTTCTTT.

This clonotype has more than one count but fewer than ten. CDR3 nucleotides: TGTGCCAGCAGCCCCGAAAGGGTGAACACTGAAGCTTTCTTT. This sequence encodes CASSPERVNTEAFF. V gene TRBV5-6 combines with J gene TRBJ1-1; D not certain. The CDR3 is made up of 14 amino acids. Germline-derived CDR1 and CDR2 are SGHDT and YYEEEE. The V gene lost 4 bases and the J gene lost 0 bases, with 10 bases spanning the gap.

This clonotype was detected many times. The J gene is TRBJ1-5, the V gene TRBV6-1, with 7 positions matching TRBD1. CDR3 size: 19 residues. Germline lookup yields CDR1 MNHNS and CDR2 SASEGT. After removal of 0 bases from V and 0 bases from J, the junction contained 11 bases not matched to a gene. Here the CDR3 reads CASSEAPRQGEYSNQPQHF. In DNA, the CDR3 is TGTGCCAGCAGTGAAGCGCCGAGACAGGGAGAGTATAGCAATCAGCCCCAGCATTTT.

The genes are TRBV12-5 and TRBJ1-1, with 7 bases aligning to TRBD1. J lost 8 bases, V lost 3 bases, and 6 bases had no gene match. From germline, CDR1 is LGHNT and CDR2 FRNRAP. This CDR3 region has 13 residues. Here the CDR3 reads CASGFFQGGEAFF. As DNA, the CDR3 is TGTGCTAGTGGTTTCTTCCAGGGGGGAGAAGCTTTCTTT.

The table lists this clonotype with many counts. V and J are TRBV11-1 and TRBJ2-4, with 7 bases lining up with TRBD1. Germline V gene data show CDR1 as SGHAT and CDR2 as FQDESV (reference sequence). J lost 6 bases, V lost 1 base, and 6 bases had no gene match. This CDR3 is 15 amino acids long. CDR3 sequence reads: CASSLEGASGNIQYF. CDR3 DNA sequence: TGTGCCAGCAGCTTAGAGGGGGCGAGTGGAAACATTCAGTACTTC.

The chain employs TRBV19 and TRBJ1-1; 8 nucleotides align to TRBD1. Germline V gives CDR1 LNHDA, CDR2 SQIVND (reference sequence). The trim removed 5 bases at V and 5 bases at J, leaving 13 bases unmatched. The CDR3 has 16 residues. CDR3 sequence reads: CASSLTTGVIITEAFF. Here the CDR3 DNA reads TGTGCCAGTAGTTTAACGACAGGGGTGATTATAACTGAAGCTTTCTTT.

In nucleotides, the CDR3 is TGCAGTGTGACGGAGGGGAGCTCCTATAATTCACCCCTCCACTTT. Translating it yields CSVTEGSSYNSPLHF. The chain uses TRBV20-1 and TRBJ1-6; weak D call: TRBD1 (5 bases). CDR1 and CDR2 (germline): DFQATT, SNEGSKA (reference sequence). This CDR3 comprises 15 residues. Trimming took 7 bases from V and 0 from J, leaving 13 bases between them.

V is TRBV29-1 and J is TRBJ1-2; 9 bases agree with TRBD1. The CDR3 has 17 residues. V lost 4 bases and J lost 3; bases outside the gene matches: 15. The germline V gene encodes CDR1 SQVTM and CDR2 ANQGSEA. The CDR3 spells CSVAQRDRALSDYGYTF. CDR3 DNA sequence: TGCAGCGTTGCACAGAGGGACAGGGCCCTATCGGACTATGGCTACACCTTC.

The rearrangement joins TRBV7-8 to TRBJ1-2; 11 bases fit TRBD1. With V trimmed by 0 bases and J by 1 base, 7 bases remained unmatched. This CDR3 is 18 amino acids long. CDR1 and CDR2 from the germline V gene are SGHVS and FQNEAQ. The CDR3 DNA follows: TGTGCCAGCAGCTTAGCCGAGGGACAGGGGGACCTTAACTATGGCTACACCTTC. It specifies CASSLAEGQGDLNYGYTF.